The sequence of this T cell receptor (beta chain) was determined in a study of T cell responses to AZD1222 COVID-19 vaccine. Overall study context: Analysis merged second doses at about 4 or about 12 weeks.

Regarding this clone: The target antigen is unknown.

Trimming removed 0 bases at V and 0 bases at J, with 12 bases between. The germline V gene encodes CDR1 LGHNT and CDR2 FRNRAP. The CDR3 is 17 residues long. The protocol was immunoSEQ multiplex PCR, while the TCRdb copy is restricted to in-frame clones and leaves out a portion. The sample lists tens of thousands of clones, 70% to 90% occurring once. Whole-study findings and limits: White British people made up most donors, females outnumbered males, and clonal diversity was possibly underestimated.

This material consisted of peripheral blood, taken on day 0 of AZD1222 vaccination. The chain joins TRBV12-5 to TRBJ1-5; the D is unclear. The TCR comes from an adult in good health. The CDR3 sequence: CASGLVLRAPSNQPQHF. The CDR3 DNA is TGTGCTAGTGGTTTGGTATTGAGAGCACCTAGCAATCAGCCCCAGCATTTT.